Listed below are T cell receptor beta chains from one sample, sequenced in a study of shared clonotypes between healthy human individuals. Repertoires were generated with immunoSEQ multiplex PCR, while TCRdb's copy carries only in-frame clones and drops some. Of some 2,500,000 clones detected, approximately 93% appear once; the ten largest clones hold approximately 0.37%. The specimen sequenced was naive CD4+ T cells from PBMCs. These receptors all stem from a man aged 18 to 35 in good health. Some clones in this sample may be carry-over from other donors' samples. Each CDR3 is given with its conserved first and last residue. A D gene is named only where the DNA matches it firmly. Some rows mark clone size as missing; the rest say once, few, many or name a class of expanded clone.

V	size	D	J	CDR3	DNA
TRBV27	NA	TRBD2	TRBJ2-7	CASSSTGLAGGPAYEQYF	TGTGCCAGCAGTTCAACGGGACTAGCGGGAGGGCCAGCCTACGAGCAGTACTTC
TRBV4-2	NA	NA	TRBJ1-3	CASSPDRGKVSGNTIYF	TGTGCCAGCAGCCCCGATCGAGGGAAGGTGTCAGGAAACACCATATATTTT
TRBV19	NA	NA	TRBJ1-2	CASSIGLVAGGYTF	TGTGCCAGTAGTATTGGTTTGGTCGCAGGGGGCTACACCTTC
TRBV6-4	NA	TRBD1	TRBJ1-3	CASSAPGQGNTIYF	TGTGCCAGCAGTGCTCCGGGACAGGGAAACACCATATATTTT
TRBV28	NA	TRBD1	TRBJ1-3	CATQDRGAGNTIYF	TGTGCCACCCAGGACAGGGGAGCCGGAAACACCATATATTTT
TRBV5-1	NA	NA	TRBJ1-1	CASSLEGERIAEAFF	TGCGCCAGCAGCTTGGAGGGCGAACGAATTGCTGAAGCTTTCTTT
TRBV4-3	NA	TRBD1	TRBJ2-7	CASSRGQSSYEQYF	TGCGCCAGCAGCCGGGGACAGAGTTCCTACGAGCAGTACTTC
TRBV9	once	NA	TRBJ2-6	CASSVGGSTGANVLTF	TGTGCCAGCAGCGTAGGGGGTTCTACTGGGGCCAACGTCCTGACTTTC
TRBV7-3	NA	TRBD2	TRBJ2-7	CASSPGTSGKAEQYF	TGTGCCAGCAGCCCGGGGACTAGCGGGAAGGCCGAGCAGTACTTC
TRBV9	NA	TRBD2	TRBJ2-3	CASSVGGSGKTDTQYF	TGTGCCAGCAGCGTAGGTGGTAGCGGGAAGACAGATACGCAGTATTTT
TRBV7-8	NA	TRBD1	TRBJ1-5	CASSLTGVNQPQHF	TGTGCCAGCAGCCTGACAGGGGTCAATCAGCCCCAGCATTTT
TRBV7-8	NA	NA	TRBJ2-3	CASSLGRDTDTQYF	TGTGCCAGCAGCTTAGGCAGGGACACAGATACGCAGTATTTT
TRBV7-2	NA	TRBD2	TRBJ2-7	CASSLSPSGPYEQYF	TGTGCCAGCAGCTTAAGTCCTAGCGGCCCGTACGAGCAGTACTTC
TRBV27	NA	NA	TRBJ1-4	CAADSGKLFF	TGTGCCGCGGACTCGGGAAAACTGTTTTTT
TRBV7-2	NA	NA	TRBJ2-6	CASSLFGNSGANVLTF	TGTGCCAGCAGCTTATTCGGAAACTCTGGGGCCAACGTCCTGACTTTC
TRBV19	NA	TRBD1	TRBJ1-2	CASTVRQGVGYTF	TGTGCCAGTACGGTGCGACAGGGTGTGGGCTACACCTTC
TRBV7-8	NA	TRBD1	TRBJ1-1	CASSSPTGYATEAFF	TGTGCCAGCAGCTCACCGACAGGGTACGCGACTGAAGCTTTCTTT
TRBV6-5	NA	NA	TRBJ2-5	CASSWSFSGKETQYF	TGTGCCAGCAGTTGGAGCTTCTCGGGAAAAGAGACCCAGTACTTC
TRBV7-2	NA	TRBD1	TRBJ1-5	CASSLALRTGQPQHF	TGTGCCAGCAGCTTAGCATTGAGGACAGGGCAGCCCCAGCATTTT
TRBV6-5	NA	NA	TRBJ1-6	CASSYGTSTSPLHF	TGTGCCAGCAGTTACGGGACCTCCACTTCACCCCTCCACTTT
TRBV6-5	NA	NA	TRBJ1-1	CASSYGVGTEAFF	TGTGCCAGCAGTTACGGGGTCGGAACTGAAGCTTTCTTT
TRBV7-6	NA	NA	TRBJ2-2	CASSLALGTGELFF	TGTGCCAGCAGCTTGGCCCTGGGTACCGGGGAGCTGTTTTTT
TRBV6-5	NA	TRBD1	TRBJ2-6	CASSYDRAGANVLTF	TGTGCCAGCAGTTACGACAGGGCTGGGGCCAACGTCCTGACTTTC
TRBV5-1	NA	NA	TRBJ2-7	CASSLVGGAGYEQYF	TGCGCCAGCAGCTTGGTAGGGGGAGCTGGGTACGAGCAGTACTTC
TRBV15	NA	TRBD1	TRBJ2-7	CATSRDRGGANVYEQYF	TGTGCCACCAGCAGAGATAGAGGGGGCGCGAATGTATACGAGCAGTACTTC
TRBV19	NA	TRBD1	TRBJ1-1	CASRIRDRDTEAFF	TGTGCCAGTAGGATCCGGGACAGGGACACTGAAGCTTTCTTT
TRBV7-9	NA	NA	TRBJ2-3	CASSHGTVSTDTQYF	TGTGCCAGCAGCCATGGGACGGTTAGCACAGATACGCAGTATTTT
TRBV7-3	NA	TRBD2	TRBJ2-1	CASSLQRVAGQDNEQFF	TGTGCCAGCAGCTTGCAACGCGTAGCGGGACAAGACAATGAGCAGTTCTTC
TRBV10-3	few	NA	TRBJ1-5	CAISDVSVEFGNQPQHF	TGTGCCATCAGTGACGTTTCGGTGGAGTTCGGGAATCAGCCCCAGCATTTT
TRBV6-5	once	TRBD1	TRBJ1-2	CASSSQGASLFGYTF	TGTGCCAGCAGTTCCCAGGGGGCGTCACTATTCGGCTACACCTTC
TRBV9	NA	NA	TRBJ1-4	CASSVQGTTNEKLFF	TGTGCCAGCAGCGTCCAGGGAACAACTAATGAAAAACTGTTTTTT
TRBV5-4	NA	NA	TRBJ1-1	CASSLGNGRMNTEAFF	TGTGCCAGCAGCTTGGGTAATGGCAGAATGAACACTGAAGCTTTCTTT
TRBV4-2	NA	NA	TRBJ1-2	CASSQRSGHYGYTF	TGTGCCAGCAGCCAAAGGTCAGGACACTATGGCTACACCTTC
TRBV7-2	NA	NA	TRBJ2-5	CASSLYARAETQYF	TGTGCCAGCAGCCTCTACGCCCGGGCAGAGACCCAGTACTTC
TRBV5-4	NA	TRBD2	TRBJ2-1	CASSSLAGESYNEQFF	TGTGCCAGCAGCAGTCTAGCGGGAGAGTCCTACAATGAGCAGTTCTTC
TRBV5-4	NA	NA	TRBJ1-1	CAGHGAMNTEAFF	TGTGCCGGCCACGGGGCGATGAACACTGAAGCTTTCTTT
TRBV4-1	NA	TRBD1	TRBJ1-1	CASSGTGAMNTEAFF	TGCGCCAGCAGCGGGACAGGGGCTATGAACACTGAAGCTTTCTTT
TRBV7-9	NA	NA	TRBJ1-2	CASSKMGGTTFYGYTF	TGTGCCAGCAGCAAGATGGGGGGAACTACCTTCTATGGCTACACCTTC
TRBV11-2	NA	NA	TRBJ2-2	CASSFTATGELFF	TGTGCCAGCAGCTTCACCGCTACCGGGGAGCTGTTTTTT
TRBV5-4	NA	TRBD2	TRBJ2-1	CASSFASGSSIEQFF	TGTGCCAGCAGCTTCGCTAGCGGGAGTAGTATTGAGCAGTTCTTC
TRBV27	NA	TRBD1	TRBJ2-1	CASSLLGQGNEQFF	TGTGCCAGCAGTTTATTGGGACAGGGCAATGAGCAGTTCTTC
TRBV29-1	NA	TRBD1	TRBJ2-7	CSVETGTGGYEQYF	TGCAGCGTAGAAACCGGGACAGGGGGCTACGAGCAGTACTTC
TRBV7-9	few	NA	TRBJ1-1	CASSLPLVNTEAFF	TGTGCCAGCAGCTTACCACTTGTGAACACTGAAGCTTTCTTT
TRBV10-1	NA	TRBD2	TRBJ2-4	CASSEGTSGMVTKNIQYF	TGCGCCAGCAGTGAAGGGACTAGCGGGATGGTTACCAAAAACATTCAGTACTTC
TRBV5-1	NA	NA	TRBJ2-1	CASSPSSYNEQFF	TGCGCCAGCAGCCCGAGCTCCTACAATGAGCAGTTCTTC
TRBV11-1	once	TRBD2	TRBJ2-7	CASTVGLAGEQYF	TGTGCCAGCACCGTTGGACTAGCAGGCGAGCAGTACTTC
TRBV2	NA	TRBD2	TRBJ2-6	CASFSGRATGANVLTF	TGTGCCAGCTTTAGCGGGAGGGCCACTGGGGCCAACGTCCTGACTTTC
TRBV6-5	NA	TRBD1	TRBJ1-2	CASRQDRGPYGYTF	TGTGCCAGCAGGCAAGACAGGGGCCCCTATGGCTACACCTTC
TRBV30	NA	TRBD1	TRBJ2-5	CAWVQGTKETQYF	TGTGCCTGGGTACAGGGGACAAAAGAGACCCAGTACTTC